The clone carrying this T cell receptor beta chain was counted only a few times. cDNA prepared by RNA extraction and subsequent reverse transcription served as the template for sequencing. Produced via immunoSEQ multiplex PCR; TCRdb's table is partial and in-frame only. This sample carries over 150,000 clones, roughly 56% of them seen once, and the ten largest clones take around 5%. The data were taken from a study of CD8+ T cells in alopecia areata. The CDR3 extends over 16 amino acids. Trimming left V 8 bases short and J 2 bases short, with 20 bases between. Germline assignment: CDR1 SNHLY and CDR2 FYNNEI.

Material for sequencing was CD8+ T cells sorted from blood. This TCR derives from a human donor in good health. The chain links TRBV2 to TRBJ2-3; perhaps TRBD1 as D (6 bases). The CDR3 coding sequence is TGTGCCAGCTGCCCGGGACACGATCCCTTCACAGATACGCAGTATTTT. Protein: CASCPGHDPFTDTQYF.